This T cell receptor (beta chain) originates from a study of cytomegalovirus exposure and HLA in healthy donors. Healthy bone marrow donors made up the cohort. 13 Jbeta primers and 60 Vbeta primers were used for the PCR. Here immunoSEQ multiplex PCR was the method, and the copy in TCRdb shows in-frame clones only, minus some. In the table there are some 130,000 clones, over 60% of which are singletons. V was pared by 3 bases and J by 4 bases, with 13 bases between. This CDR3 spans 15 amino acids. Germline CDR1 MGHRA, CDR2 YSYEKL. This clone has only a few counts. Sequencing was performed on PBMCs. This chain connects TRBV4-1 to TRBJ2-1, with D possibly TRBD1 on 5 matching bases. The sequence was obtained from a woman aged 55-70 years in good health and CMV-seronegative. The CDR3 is CASSHKLDNYNEQFF. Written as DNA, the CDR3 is TGCGCCAGCAGCCACAAATTGGACAATTACAATGAGCAGTTCTTC.